The 32 T cell receptor beta chains reported below all come from one sample, sequenced in a study of cytomegalovirus exposure and HLA in healthy donors. PCR primers comprised 60 Vbeta and 13 Jbeta primers. Repertoires were generated with immunoSEQ multiplex PCR, while TCRdb's copy carries only in-frame clones and drops some. The sample shows under 85,000 clones, 60% to 80% of them seen only once. Sample: PBMCs. These receptors originate from a woman aged 40 to 50 in good health and CMV-seropositive.

The chain carries TRBV5-1 and TRBJ2-5, with 13 nucleotides matching TRBD2. This CDR3 is 17 amino acids long. Germline assignment: CDR1 SGHRS and CDR2 YFSETQ. V shed 4 bases, J shed 5 bases, and the junction held 11 bases outside the gene matches. This chain's CDR3 is CASSDPNQGLAGETQYF. The DNA of the CDR3 is TGCGCCAGCAGCGACCCCAACCAGGGACTAGCGGGGGAGACCCAGTACTTC.

V is TRBV6-4 and J is TRBJ1-6; D is ambiguous. V was clipped by 1 base and J by 9 bases, with 10 bases between them. CDR3 size: 14 residues. Germline CDR1 and CDR2: MRHNA and SNTAGT. The CDR3 loop reads CASSDWPLVSPLHF. CDR3 DNA: TGTGCCAGCAGTGACTGGCCTCTTGTTTCACCCCTCCACTTT.

Points on this clone: A read error may produce the germline difference seen at one junction end. The chain has TRBV30 and TRBJ1-2; perhaps TRBD1 as D (5 bases). This CDR3 contains 11 residues. Germline V CDR1 and CDR2: GTSNPN, SVGIG (reference sequence). CDR3 in amino acids: CGCGTPYGYTF. The CDR3 region has the DNA TGCGGCTGCGGGACGCCTTATGGCTACACCTTC.

The chain combines TRBV5-1 with TRBJ1-3; D remains ambiguous. Germline loops: CDR1 SGHRS, CDR2 YFSETQ. The CDR3 consists of 13 residues. V lost 3 bases and J lost 0, with 4 bases in between. CDR3: CASSSLSGNTIYF. As DNA, the CDR3 is TGCGCCAGCAGCTCCCTCTCTGGAAACACCATATATTTT.

V is TRBV7-7 and J is TRBJ1-1, with 9 bases lining up with TRBD1. V was clipped by 1 base and J by 7 bases; unmatched bases: 1. Germline V CDR1 and CDR2: SSHAT, FNYEAQ (reference sequence). This CDR3 spans 13 amino acids. CDR3 amino acids: CASSLDRGHEAFF. DNA for the CDR3: TGTGCCAGCAGCTTAGACAGGGGGCATGAAGCTTTCTTT.

The CDR3 DNA follows: TGTGCCAGCAGCCCCTCCAAAGCGGGGTCCCACACAGATACGCAGTATTTT. It translates to CASSPSKAGSHTDTQYF. The chain couples TRBV7-6 to TRBJ2-3, with 7 bases aligning to TRBD2. CDR1 is SGHVS and CDR2 is FNYEAQ in the germline V gene. The CDR3 covers 17 residues. The trim removed 5 bases at V and 2 bases at J, leaving 13 bases unmatched.

This chain links TRBV4-1 with TRBJ1-6, with D possibly TRBD1 on 5 matching bases. This CDR3 has 16 residues. The ends were cut back, 1 base at V and 2 bases at J, with 9 bases in the middle. Germline CDR1 is MGHRA and CDR2 is YSYEKL. The CDR3: CASSQVAGTYNSPLHF. In nucleotides, the CDR3 is TGCGCCAGCAGCCAAGTGGCAGGGACCTATAATTCACCCCTCCACTTT.

The rearrangement joins TRBV27 to TRBJ2-2; D is ambiguous. Germline CDR1 MNHEY, CDR2 SMNVEV (reference sequence). There are 12 residues in the CDR3. Trimming took off 2 bases at V and 4 bases at J, with 2 bases between the two ends. The CDR3 nucleotides are TGTGCCAGCAGTTTACGCACCGGGGAGCTGTTTTTT. It yields the protein CASSLRTGELFF.

The chain recombines TRBV7-9 with TRBJ1-1; D is unclear. Germline-derived CDR1 and CDR2 are SEHNR and FQNEAQ (reference sequence). V shed 6 bases and J shed 4 bases, with 6 bases lying between them. The CDR3 is made up of 11 amino acids. CDR3 nucleotide sequence: TGTGCCAGCAGAGGAGCCACTGAAGCTTTCTTT. Its translation: CASRGATEAFF.

The chain links TRBV5-1 to TRBJ2-5; 7 positions match TRBD2. Germline-derived CDR1 and CDR2 are SGHRS and YFSETQ. V lost 4 bases, J lost 3 bases, and 12 bases stayed unmatched. The length of the CDR3 is 16 residues. The CDR3 DNA reads as TGCGCCAGCAGCCCGAGGGCTAGCGGAGTCAAAGAGACCCAGTACTTC. This encodes CASSPRASGVKETQYF.

The rearrangement links TRBV19 to TRBJ1-5; 7 nucleotides line up with TRBD1. The germline CDR1 and CDR2 sequences are LNHDA and SQIVND (reference sequence). The trim removed 4 bases at V and 7 bases at J, leaving 4 bases unmatched. The CDR3 loop spans 13 amino acids. The CDR3 nucleotides read TGTGCCAGTAGTACCCAGGGGGAGCAGCCCCAGCATTTT. It specifies CASSTQGEQPQHF.

The chain recombines TRBV7-9 with TRBJ1-2; D may be TRBD1 (6 bases). In germline, CDR1 is SEHNR, CDR2 FQNEAQ (reference sequence). The length of the CDR3 is 16 residues. Trimming left V 1 base short and J 0 bases short, with 12 bases between. As DNA, the CDR3 is TGTGCCAGCAGCTTAGGAGGGGGGGCGACTAACTATGGCTACACCTTC. The encoded protein is CASSLGGGATNYGYTF.

The chain employs TRBV19 and TRBJ2-2; possibly TRBD1 for D (6 bases). CDR1 is LNHDA and CDR2 is SQIVND in the germline V gene (reference sequence). Trimming removed 1 base at V and 4 bases at J, with 10 bases between. The CDR3 contains 15 residues. The CDR3 DNA sequence: TGTGCCAGTAGTATAGTCGACAGGTCCACCGGGGAGCTGTTTTTT. Translated: CASSIVDRSTGELFF.

There are a few counts of this clone. The genes are TRBV4-1 and TRBJ2-5; TRBD2 is a possible D gene (5 bases). The CDR3 runs to 17 residues. The germline gives CDR1 MGHRA, CDR2 YSYEKL. Trimming stripped 0 bases from V and 2 bases from J, with 16 bases between. CDR3 amino acids: CASSQEFGEIWQETQYF. In nucleotides, the CDR3 is TGCGCCAGCAGCCAAGAATTTGGGGAGATATGGCAAGAGACCCAGTACTTC.

This sequence joins TRBV30 and TRBJ2-3; 7 nucleotides agree with TRBD2. V gave up 2 bases and J gave up 0 bases; unmatched junction bases: 5. Germline values: CDR1 GTSNPN, CDR2 SVGIG (reference sequence). The length of the CDR3 is 15 residues. The CDR3 DNA reads TGTGCCTGGAGTTCTGGCGGGAGCAGCACAGATACGCAGTATTTT. Translated, it gives CAWSSGGSSTDTQYF.

The chain is built from TRBV21-1 and TRBJ2-3; the table's D gene call, TRBD1, was not cross checked with the DNA. TRBV21-1 is designated a pseudogene. The CDR3 is 11 amino acids. CDR3 sequence: CASRGPDTQYF. Here the CDR3 DNA reads TGTGCCAGCAGGGGGCCGGATACGCAGTATTTT.

V gene TRBV29-1 combines with J gene TRBJ2-1, with D perhaps TRBD1 (5 bases). The CDR3 totals 12 residues. The germline CDR1 and CDR2 sequences are SQVTM and ANQGSEA. The CDR3 sequence is CSVHPGQGVQFF. The CDR3 DNA follows: TGCAGTGTTCATCCGGGCCAAGGGGTGCAGTTCTTC.

CDR3 bases: TGTGCCAGCAGCTCATCCCTCTTTGCGGGAAGCAATGAGCAGTTCTTC. Its translation: CASSSSLFAGSNEQFF. The genes are TRBV7-9 and TRBJ2-1; maybe TRBD2 (6 bases). V was cut by 4 bases and J by 6 bases, with 19 bases left in between. This CDR3 spans 16 amino acids. CDR1 is SEHNR and CDR2 is FQNEAQ in the germline V gene (reference sequence).

The rearrangement uses TRBV6-6 and TRBJ1-1; 10 positions agree with TRBD1. Germline CDR1 and CDR2: MNHNY and SVGAGI (reference sequence). This CDR3 comprises 15 residues. Trimming cost V 4 bases and J 5 bases; bases outside gene matches: 7. As DNA, the CDR3 is TGTGCCAGCAGTTTTCCGGGACAGGGGTTGACTGAAGCTTTCTTT. This gives the protein CASSFPGQGLTEAFF.

This rearrangement joins TRBV13 to TRBJ2-3; 9 bases are a match to TRBD2. This CDR3 has 16 residues. V lost 8 bases, J lost 5 bases, and 14 bases stayed unmatched. Germline CDR1 and CDR2: PRHDT and FYEKMQ (reference sequence). The CDR3 DNA is TGTGCCAGCGCGCGGGGGACTAGCATGGTTCTAGATACGCAGTATTTT. Protein sequence: CASARGTSMVLDTQYF. Supplemented by reference TRBV13 and TRBJ2-3, the full variable domain reads AAGVIQSPRHLIKEKRETATLKCYPIPRHDTVYWYQQGPGQDPQFLISFYEKMQSDKGSIPDRFSAQQFSDYHSELNMSSLELGDSALYFCASARGTSMVLDTQYFGPGTRLTVL.

The chain carries TRBV30 and TRBJ2-7, with 8 positions matching TRBD1. The germline V gene has CDR1 GTSNPN and CDR2 SVGIG (reference sequence). The V gene end was trimmed by 6 bases and the J gene end by 0 bases; junction bases not matched to a gene: 7. The CDR3 runs 14 residues. The CDR3 protein is CACSYRGISYEQYF. CDR3 in DNA: TGTGCCTGCTCATACAGGGGGATCTCCTACGAGCAGTACTTC.

V is TRBV7-9 and J is TRBJ2-5; 8 bases agree with TRBD1. The germline V gene has CDR1 SEHNR and CDR2 FQNEAQ (reference sequence). The J segment lost 4 bases and the V segment lost 5 bases, leaving 3 bases of the junction unmatched. This CDR3 contains 13 residues. The CDR3 loop is CASSPGTGETQYF. CDR3 DNA sequence: TGTGCCAGCAGCCCCGGGACAGGAGAGACCCAGTACTTC.

V and J are TRBV27 and TRBJ1-2, with D maybe TRBD1 (5 bases). Per the germline V gene, CDR1 is MNHEY and CDR2 is SMNVEV (reference sequence). CDR3 length equals 18 residues. Trimming took 2 bases from V and 7 from J, leaving 26 bases between them. In DNA form, the CDR3 reads TGTGCCAGCAGTTTAATAAGCGGGGGTGGGACCTACGGTGGTGGCTACACCTTC. Translated, it gives CASSLISGGGTYGGGYTF.

The chain couples TRBV9 to TRBJ2-7; 7 bases fit TRBD1. Germline CDR1 SGDLS, CDR2 YYNGEE. Trimming took 3 bases from V and 3 from J; bases not matched to a gene: 12. The CDR3 sequence is 16 residues long. CDR3 sequence: CASSGPGQSTGYEQYF. CDR3 in DNA: TGTGCCAGCAGCGGACCGGGACAGAGTACCGGCTACGAGCAGTACTTC.

CDR3 bases: TGTGCCAGCAGGGCAGGGTCTGGGGCCAACGTCCTGACTTTC. Protein sequence: CASRAGSGANVLTF. V gene TRBV2 combines with J gene TRBJ2-6; perhaps TRBD1 as D (5 bases). CDR1 and CDR2 (germline): SNHLY, FYNNEI. CDR3 length equals 14 residues. The V end was cut by 6 bases, the J end by 1 base, with 7 bases between.

The chain combines TRBV28 with TRBJ2-3, with a weak D call TRBD1 (6 bases). From germline, CDR1 is MDHEN and CDR2 SYDVKM. This CDR3 is built from 17 residues. With 2 bases removed from V and 0 bases from J, the gap between germline ends came to 15 bases. CDR3 sequence: CASSLAGRGSSTDTQYF. CDR3 bases: TGTGCCAGCAGTTTAGCTGGCAGGGGCTCTAGCACAGATACGCAGTATTTT.

The chain couples TRBV5-1 to TRBJ1-1; perhaps TRBD1 as D (5 bases). The CDR3 contains 14 residues. V was cut by 4 bases and J by 6 bases, with 16 bases left in between. The germline gives CDR1 SGHRS, CDR2 YFSETQ. The CDR3 nucleotides are TGCGCCAGCAGCCTAGGGGAGGGAAGATCTGAAGCTTTCTTT. Its translation is CASSLGEGRSEAFF.

The chain joins TRBV5-1 to TRBJ1-2, with D maybe TRBD1 (5 bases). V lost 5 bases and J 2 bases, leaving 16 bases between the germline ends. This CDR3 is built from 15 residues. CDR1 and CDR2 (germline): SGHRS, YFSETQ. The CDR3 coding sequence is TGCGCCAGCAGACCTTCGACAGCTACGAACTATGGCTACACCTTC. This sequence encodes CASRPSTATNYGYTF.

This chain joins TRBV27 and TRBJ1-1; D unresolved. The CDR3 is 14 amino acids. V was trimmed by 7 bases and J by 1 base, leaving 13 bases between them. Germline CDR1 is MNHEY and CDR2 is SMNVEV (reference sequence). The CDR3 loop reads CASTGLGPNTEAFF. For the CDR3, the DNA is TGTGCCAGCACGGGTCTCGGCCCGAACACTGAAGCTTTCTTT.

This chain connects TRBV29-1 to TRBJ2-5; TRBD1 is a possible D gene (6 bases). The CDR3 is made up of 12 amino acids. Germline V lookup: CDR1 SQVTM, CDR2 ANQGSEA. The V end lost 4 bases, the J end lost 2 bases, and 8 bases lay between the germline ends. As DNA, the CDR3 is TGCAGCGTTGGACAGGTGCAAGAGACCCAGTACTTC. Amino acid sequence: CSVGQVQETQYF.

The chain is built from TRBV30 and TRBJ2-5; tentatively, D is TRBD1 (6 bases). V lost 3 bases and J 7 bases, leaving 15 bases between the germline ends. CDR3 size: 13 residues. Germline V CDR1 and CDR2: GTSNPN, SVGIG (reference sequence). For the CDR3, the DNA is TGTGCCTGGAGAGGGCAGGGGCAGGGGACCCAGTACTTC. This encodes CAWRGQGQGTQYF. The full variable domain, its missing parts supplied by reference TRBV30 and TRBJ2-5, is SQTIHQWPATLVQPVGSPLSLECTVEGTSNPNLYWYRQAAGRGLQLLFYSVGIGQISSEVPQNLSASRPQDRQFILSSKKLLLSDSGFYLCAWRGQGQGTQYFGPGTRLLVL.

Points on this clone: Other DNA sequences in the sample encode the same CDR3. The chain employs TRBV5-1 and TRBJ2-3; D perhaps matches TRBD2 (6 bases). V shed 4 bases and J shed 3 bases, with 21 bases lying between them. In germline, CDR1 is SGHRS, CDR2 YFSETQ. The CDR3 has 17 amino acids. The CDR3 protein is CASSPERTGLYTDTQYF. The CDR3 coding sequence is TGCGCCAGCAGCCCCGAACGTACGGGACTGTATACAGATACGCAGTATTTT. Using reference TRBV5-1 and TRBJ2-3 for the parts outside the CDR3, the full variable domain is KAGVTQTPRYLIKTRGQQVTLSCSPISGHRSVSWYQQTPGQGLQFLFEYFSETQRNKGNFPGRFSGRQFSNSRSEMNVSTLELGDSALYLCASSPERTGLYTDTQYFGPGTRLTVL.